Presented here are 22 T cell receptor beta chains from one specimen sequenced in a study of shared clonotypes between healthy human individuals. Data came from immunoSEQ multiplex PCR; TCRdb stores just in-frame clones and leaves some out. This table holds more than 2,000,000 clones, around nine tenths found once. Sequenced sample: naive CD4+ T cells sorted from blood. The subset was: CD45RA+ positively selected. Receptor source: a man aged 18 to 35 in good health.

The V call is TRBV5-7, the J call TRBJ2-7; possible D gene TRBD1, 6 bases. TRBV5-7 is annotated as an ORF whose role is uncertain. There are 16 residues in the CDR3. V lost 1 base to trimming and J lost 0 bases, with 14 bases between them. The CDR3 nucleotides read TGTGCCAGCAGCTTGCCCCAGGGGACATTCTCCTACGAGCAGTACTTC. Amino acid sequence: CASSLPQGTFSYEQYF.

The J gene is TRBJ1-2, the V gene TRBV6-5, with 9 nucleotides matching TRBD1. The CDR3 has 14 amino acids. Germline V gene data show CDR1 as MNHEY and CDR2 as SVGAGI. J gave up 7 bases and V 3 bases, and 6 bases lay outside the gene matches. The DNA of the CDR3 is TGTGCCAGCAGTTATTCCGGGACAGGGTTTGGCTACACCTTC. It yields the protein CASSYSGTGFGYTF.

The V gene is TRBV7-2, the J gene TRBJ2-7; D perhaps matches TRBD2 (5 bases). The V gene lost 5 bases and the J gene lost 6 bases, with 20 bases spanning the gap. The CDR3 is 15 residues long. CDR1 and CDR2 from the germline V gene are SGHTA and FQGNSA. CDR3 loop: CASSPAPGITSEQYF. CDR3 in DNA: TGTGCCAGCAGCCCCGCGCCCGGCATCACTAGCGAGCAGTACTTC.

V and J are TRBV11-2 and TRBJ2-1; perhaps TRBD2 as D (5 bases). V lost 0 bases and J lost 7, with 10 bases in between. CDR3 size: 14 residues. CDR1 and CDR2 from the germline V gene are SGHAT and FQNNGV. This chain's CDR3 is CASSLDVGENEQFF. The CDR3 DNA follows: TGTGCCAGCAGCTTAGATGTGGGAGAGAATGAGCAGTTCTTC.

In this sample, this clone turned up once. This chain uses TRBV30 with TRBJ2-2; D remains ambiguous. Between the trimmed V and J ends, which lost 5 bases and 1 base, there was a span of 14 bases. Germline V gene data show CDR1 as GTSNPN and CDR2 as SVGIG (reference sequence). The CDR3 spans 15 residues. The DNA of the CDR3 is TGTGCCTGGGAACGTTGGCAGCAGAACACCGGGGAGCTGTTTTTT. This gives the protein CAWERWQQNTGELFF.

The rearrangement uses TRBV10-3 and TRBJ2-3, with D hard to call. V was clipped by 10 bases and J by 2 bases, with 13 bases between them. The CDR3 runs 13 residues. CDR1 is ENHRY, CDR2 SYGVKD, per germline. This CDR3 reads CATTASSTDTQYF. The CDR3 DNA is TGTGCCACGACTGCCTCCTCCACAGATACGCAGTATTTT.

The genes are TRBV5-1 and TRBJ2-7; 7 positions match TRBD1. This CDR3 is 15 amino acids long. Germline V gene sequence: CDR1 SGHRS, CDR2 YFSETQ. V shed 4 bases, J shed 2 bases, and the junction held 9 bases outside the gene matches. DNA for the CDR3: TGCGCCAGCAGCCCTGGCCCGGGACAGACCTACGAGCAGTACTTC. This translates into CASSPGPGQTYEQYF. Looking up the rest from reference TRBV5-1 and TRBJ2-7 gives the full variable domain: KAGVTQTPRYLIKTRGQQVTLSCSPISGHRSVSWYQQTPGQGLQFLFEYFSETQRNKGNFPGRFSGRQFSNSRSEMNVSTLELGDSALYLCASSPGPGQTYEQYFGPGTRLTVT.

The rearrangement uses TRBV7-9 and TRBJ2-3, with a tentative D call TRBD2 (6 bases). The germline V gene has CDR1 SEHNR and CDR2 FQNEAQ (reference sequence). The CDR3 contains 11 residues. Trimming took off 5 bases at V and 6 bases at J, with 6 bases between the two ends. In nucleotides, the CDR3 is TGTGCCAGCAGCGCGGGGGATACGCAGTATTTT. Its translation: CASSAGDTQYF.

On this clone itself: Additional DNA sequences in this sample encode the identical CDR3. In DNA form, the CDR3 reads TGTGCCAGCAGTCCCCAAGGGACGGATACGCAGTATTTT. It specifies CASSPQGTDTQYF. This chain links TRBV2 with TRBJ2-3, with D perhaps TRBD1 or TRBD2 (5 bases each). CDR3 length equals 13 residues. Germline V gives CDR1 SNHLY, CDR2 FYNNEI. Trimming took off 5 bases at V and 6 bases at J, with 12 bases between the two ends.

With regard to this clone: Other nucleotide sequences in the sample specify the same CDR3. This chain uses TRBV7-9 with TRBJ2-5; TRBD2 might be the D (7 bases). Trimming took off 1 base at V and 5 bases at J, with 8 bases between the two ends. In germline, CDR1 is SEHNR, CDR2 FQNEAQ (reference sequence). This CDR3 spans 13 amino acids. CDR3 coding DNA: TGTGCCAGCAGCTTAGAGGGGGGGGAGACCCAGTACTTC. Residues: CASSLEGGETQYF.

In nucleotides, the CDR3 is TGCGCCAGCAGTGAGTTCAGGGAAGGTTCACCCCTCCACTTT. Translated, it gives CASSEFREGSPLHF. The chain joins TRBV10-2 to TRBJ1-6, with D possibly matching TRBD1 (5 bases). The CDR3 totals 14 residues. CDR1 and CDR2 from the germline V gene are WSHSY and SAAADI. V lost 1 base, J lost 9 bases, and 10 bases lay in between.

This rearrangement joins TRBV5-4 to TRBJ1-1; D is ambiguous. Germline V gene data show CDR1 as SGHNT and CDR2 as YYREEE (reference sequence). V was trimmed by 4 bases and J by 2 bases, leaving 15 bases between them. The CDR3 has 15 residues. The CDR3 DNA follows: TGTGCCAGCAGCCAAAGCTTTCAGAAAAACACTGAAGCTTTCTTT. Protein: CASSQSFQKNTEAFF.

The V gene is TRBV11-3, the J gene TRBJ2-7; D is undetermined. The CDR3 covers 13 residues. In germline, CDR1 is SGHNT, CDR2 YENEEA. The V end was cut by 8 bases, the J end by 3 bases, with 14 bases between. For the CDR3, the DNA is TGTGCCAGCTTTCGTCAGAAGCGCTACGAGCAGTACTTC. It encodes CASFRQKRYEQYF.

The rearrangement joins TRBV11-3 to TRBJ2-7, with D unresolved. The CDR3 length is 17 residues. Trimming removed 6 bases at V and 0 bases at J, with 21 bases between. Germline lookup yields CDR1 SGHNT and CDR2 YENEEA. Here the CDR3 reads CASSPPTPGRNSYEQYF. The CDR3 DNA reads TGTGCCAGCAGTCCTCCTACCCCCGGCAGGAACTCCTACGAGCAGTACTTC.

V and J are TRBV6-5 and TRBJ2-1; TRBD2 aligns across 9 bases. This CDR3 is 15 amino acids long. V lost 6 bases to trimming and J lost 3 bases; unmatched junction nucleotides: 6. In germline, CDR1 is MNHEY, CDR2 SVGAGI. The CDR3 coding sequence is TGTGCCAGCAGCCGCGGGGGGGGTATCTACAATGAGCAGTTCTTC. As protein: CASSRGGGIYNEQFF.

This clone appeared a single time. In the same sample, other DNA sequences code for this CDR3. The chain links TRBV6-5 to TRBJ2-5; D is perhaps TRBD1 or TRBD2 (6 bases each). The CDR3 is 13 residues long. V lost 1 base to trimming and J lost 5 bases, with 8 bases between them. The germline gives CDR1 MNHEY, CDR2 SVGAGI. CDR3 region: CASSYLGGETQYF. The CDR3 bases are TGTGCCAGCAGTTACTTAGGGGGGGAGACCCAGTACTTC.

The chain recombines TRBV13 with TRBJ2-7; no clear D. The length of the CDR3 is 14 residues. Trimming took 2 bases from V and 4 from J, leaving 12 bases between them. CDR1 is PRHDT and CDR2 is FYEKMQ in the germline V gene (reference sequence). CDR3 coding DNA: TGTGCCAGCAGCTTAATCGGGCGACCATACGAGCAGTACTTC. Its translation: CASSLIGRPYEQYF.

As regards this clone: The same CDR3 is also encoded by other DNA sequences in this sample. The chain is built from TRBV4-1 and TRBJ2-7, with D unclear. With 4 bases removed from V and 6 bases from J, the gap between germline ends came to 10 bases. Germline assignment: CDR1 MGHRA and CDR2 YSYEKL. CDR3 size: 12 residues. The CDR3 DNA is TGCGCCAGCAGCCTCTTAGGGTCCGAGCAGTACTTC. It is translated as CASSLLGSEQYF.

The chain carries TRBV28 and TRBJ2-7; 7 positions agree with TRBD1. The germline CDR1 and CDR2 sequences are MDHEN and SYDVKM. Germline trimming cut 5 bases from V and 2 bases from J; bases unmatched to any gene: 6. The CDR3 runs 14 residues. The CDR3 loop is CASSLTGVPYEQYF. The CDR3 bases are TGTGCCAGCAGTCTCACAGGGGTGCCCTACGAGCAGTACTTC.

This chain links TRBV5-1 with TRBJ1-6, with D tentatively TRBD1 (6 bases). Trimming took off 5 bases at V and 8 bases at J, with 14 bases between the two ends. Germline V CDR1 and CDR2: SGHRS, YFSETQ. The CDR3 is 14 amino acids. CDR3 protein: CASSFTGMDSPLHF. The CDR3 nucleotides read TGCGCCAGCAGTTTCACAGGGATGGATTCACCCCTCCACTTT.

The genes are TRBV5-1 and TRBJ2-1, with TRBD1 identical over 8 bases. The CDR3 length is 18 residues. V trimming: 8 bases; J trimming: 1 base; junction bases outside the gene matches: 17. The germline gives CDR1 SGHRS, CDR2 YFSETQ. As DNA, the CDR3 is TGCGCCAGTAGCCCAGGGGGCGTCTCCATAAAGTCCTACAATGAGCAGTTCTTC. Protein product: CASSPGGVSIKSYNEQFF.

V usage is TRBV27 and J usage is TRBJ2-1; 8 bases line up with TRBD1. Germline values: CDR1 MNHEY, CDR2 SMNVEV (reference sequence). This CDR3 has 14 residues. J was trimmed by 7 bases and V by 3 bases; bases with no gene match: 5. CDR3 nucleotide sequence: TGTGCCAGCAGTTTCATACGGGACAGGAATGAGCAGTTCTTC. This codes for CASSFIRDRNEQFF.